These T cell receptor beta chains were read from a single sample in a study of response to subunit inactivated influenza vaccine. Each CDR3 protein gets one entry after TCRdb re-called the RT-PCR reads with MiXCR. The sample carries roughly 620,000 distinct CDR3 sequences, 11% recorded once. This same sample was also part of a study on T cells expressing NK-cell markers.

The sequences come from PBMCs from blood, collected on the day of vaccination. These receptors came from a man aged 45 to 65 who received an inactivated influenza vaccine. The CDR3 runs from the conserved cysteine through the conserved F or W.

J gene: TRBJ1-1
V gene: TRBV6-1
CDR3 protein: CASSEAGGGIRAFF

J gene: TRBJ2-2
V gene: TRBV6-2/TRBV6-3
CDR3 protein: CASSPGTPENTGELFF

J gene: TRBJ2-2
V gene: TRBV6-2/TRBV6-3
CDR3 protein: CASSSLQGNGELFF

J gene: TRBJ2-7
V gene: TRBV27
CDR3 protein: CASRTSGSLGVFYEQYF

J gene: TRBJ1-4
V gene: TRBV18
CDR3 protein: CASSPEPPNVNEKLFF

J gene: TRBJ1-6
V gene: TRBV20-1
CDR3 protein: CSARGMGPYNSPLHF

J gene: TRBJ2-7
V gene: TRBV18
CDR3 protein: CASSPKDRAAYEQYF

J gene: TRBJ1-2
V gene: TRBV5-1
CDR3 protein: CASSLDPLGDTGYTF

J gene: TRBJ2-3
V gene: TRBV25-1
CDR3 protein: CASSELGLAEEDTQYF

J gene: TRBJ2-7
V gene: TRBV7-2
CDR3 protein: CASSRGLAGDQEDEQYF

J gene: TRBJ2-2
V gene: TRBV7-2
CDR3 protein: CASSLERMGLVAGELFF

J gene: TRBJ2-5
V gene: TRBV7-3
CDR3 protein: CASSLSSGGPETQYF

J gene: TRBJ1-4
V gene: TRBV4-1
CDR3 protein: CASSQDSRATNEKLFF

J gene: TRBJ1-6
V gene: TRBV20-1
CDR3 protein: CSARGGALFGSPLHF

J gene: TRBJ2-2
V gene: TRBV9
CDR3 protein: CASSVQGGNTGELFF

J gene: TRBJ2-5
V gene: TRBV5-1
CDR3 protein: CASSFPLADQETQYF

J gene: TRBJ1-1
V gene: TRBV18
CDR3 protein: CASSPDMRAGAFF

J gene: TRBJ2-7
V gene: TRBV4-2
CDR3 protein: CASSQGQGLEQYF

J gene: TRBJ2-1
V gene: TRBV20-1
CDR3 protein: CSARVASGGQFF

J gene: TRBJ1-6
V gene: TRBV7-9
CDR3 protein: CASSFGNRGPNSPLHF

J gene: TRBJ2-7
V gene: TRBV7-9
CDR3 protein: CASNGQATGEQYF

J gene: TRBJ1-2
V gene: TRBV4-3
CDR3 protein: CASSQERIRNYGYTF

J gene: TRBJ1-3
V gene: TRBV28
CDR3 protein: CASMEWSGREGNTIYF

J gene: TRBJ2-2
V gene: TRBV5-1
CDR3 protein: CASSLFDTGELFF

J gene: TRBJ2-5
V gene: TRBV28
CDR3 protein: CASTKPGLAGVETQYF

J gene: TRBJ2-3
V gene: TRBV4-1
CDR3 protein: CASSQAYLAADTDTQYF

J gene: TRBJ2-5
V gene: TRBV7-9
CDR3 protein: CASSSGLAGVQETQYF

J gene: TRBJ2-2
V gene: TRBV6-2/TRBV6-3
CDR3 protein: CAARRGFTGELFF

J gene: TRBJ2-7
V gene: TRBV4-3
CDR3 protein: CASSRETPGPYEQYF

J gene: TRBJ2-5
V gene: TRBV20-1
CDR3 protein: CSARDGGQETQYF

J gene: TRBJ2-1
V gene: TRBV11-2
CDR3 protein: CASSSSQTSGFSYNEQFF

J gene: TRBJ2-7
V gene: TRBV5-1
CDR3 protein: CASSLTSGNSYEQYF

J gene: TRBJ2-2
V gene: TRBV27
CDR3 protein: CASSIAGGNTGELFF

J gene: TRBJ2-7
V gene: TRBV7-9
CDR3 protein: CASSFFPGRAYEQYF

J gene: TRBJ2-3
V gene: TRBV29-1
CDR3 protein: CSVAGQGASDTQYF

J gene: TRBJ2-6
V gene: TRBV18
CDR3 protein: CASSPPFGGDGANVLPF

J gene: TRBJ2-7
V gene: TRBV7-2
CDR3 protein: CASSANPSYEQYF

J gene: TRBJ2-5
V gene: TRBV27
CDR3 protein: CASSLRFGRGQETQYF

J gene: TRBJ2-7
V gene: TRBV9
CDR3 protein: CASSADRGSYEQYF

J gene: TRBJ2-7
V gene: TRBV25-1
CDR3 protein: CASSEIGGSIYEQYF

J gene: TRBJ1-1
V gene: TRBV12-3/TRBV12-4
CDR3 protein: CASSYRWGTEAFF

J gene: TRBJ2-7
V gene: TRBV3-1
CDR3 protein: CASSQGAVSAYEQYF

J gene: TRBJ2-1
V gene: TRBV7-4
CDR3 protein: CASSLRLGSGGLSYNEQFF

J gene: TRBJ2-1
V gene: TRBV20-1
CDR3 protein: CSARPPRGNEQFF

J gene: TRBJ2-3
V gene: TRBV20-1
CDR3 protein: CSARPRGGITDTQYF

J gene: TRBJ1-4
V gene: TRBV20-1
CDR3 protein: CSVPLAGRGEKLFF

J gene: TRBJ2-4
V gene: TRBV5-1
CDR3 protein: CASSPLGGAENIQYF

J gene: TRBJ2-2
V gene: TRBV27
CDR3 protein: CASGVGWVTGELFF

J gene: TRBJ2-1
V gene: TRBV20-1
CDR3 protein: CSARAVGGRNEQFF

J gene: TRBJ2-3
V gene: TRBV24-1
CDR3 protein: CATSDPTPSGGATDTQYF

J gene: TRBJ1-6
V gene: TRBV12-3/TRBV12-4
CDR3 protein: CASSLGQASLPLHF

J gene: TRBJ1-1
V gene: TRBV5-6
CDR3 protein: CASSLASGTEAFF

J gene: TRBJ2-3
V gene: TRBV5-1
CDR3 protein: CASSLTGIMPDTQYF

J gene: TRBJ2-1
V gene: TRBV5-1
CDR3 protein: CASSLGTSGIFEQFF

J gene: TRBJ2-5
V gene: TRBV7-6
CDR3 protein: CASSSGVGQGIAETQYF

J gene: TRBJ2-5
V gene: TRBV5-8
CDR3 protein: CASRRLRTGQETQYF

J gene: TRBJ2-2
V gene: TRBV4-2
CDR3 protein: CASSLLLTGELFF

J gene: TRBJ2-7
V gene: TRBV6-2/TRBV6-3
CDR3 protein: CASTPYGRGPYEQYF

J gene: TRBJ2-2
V gene: TRBV20-1
CDR3 protein: CSARATEQNTGELFF